These T cell receptor beta chains were read from a single sample in a study of beta chain features in type 1 diabetes. Assay: immunoSEQ multiplex PCR; the TCRdb copy retains only in-frame clones and omits some. The data show about 150,000 clones, 9% seen once. The material sequenced was central memory CD4+ T cells from blood. These receptors were collected from a woman aged 30 to 39 with type 1 diabetes. The CDR3 runs from the conserved cysteine through the conserved F or W. D genes are given only for firm matches. Size values are once, few and many counts, or a class for expanded clones, and some rows have none.

>.|few|TRBJ2-1|TRBV5-1
CASSLGEVVNEQFF
TGCGCCAGCAGCTTGGGGGAGGTGGTCAATGAGCAGTTCTTC
>TRBD2|few|TRBJ2-1|TRBV18
CASSPWTSGYNEQFF
TGTGCCAGCTCACCCTGGACTAGCGGGTACAATGAGCAGTTCTTC
>.|.|TRBJ2-7|TRBV30
CAWSVGRAYEQYF
TGTGCCTGGAGTGTGGGCAGAGCCTACGAGCAGTACTTC
>.|.|TRBJ2-2|TRBV4-1
CASSRATGELFF
TGCGCCAGCAGTCGAGCCACCGGGGAGCTGTTTTTT
>.|.|TRBJ2-4|TRBV10-3
CAISDSGGLDIQYF
TGTGCCATCAGTGATTCGGGGGGCTTGGACATTCAGTACTTC
>TRBD1|.|TRBJ1-5|TRBV28
CASDSGTGYQPQHF
TGTGCCAGTGACTCCGGGACAGGGTATCAGCCCCAGCATTTT
>TRBD2|few|TRBJ2-5|TRBV11-2
CASSLVSGRGKETQYF
TGTGCCAGCAGCTTAGTTTCCGGGAGGGGAAAAGAGACCCAGTACTTC
>TRBD2|few|TRBJ2-5|TRBV28
CASSSTWGGQETQYF
TGTGCCAGCAGTTCCACCTGGGGGGGTCAAGAGACCCAGTACTTC
>TRBD1|few|TRBJ2-7|TRBV6-6
CASTKRAQGGGEQYF
TGTGCCAGCACCAAAAGAGCACAGGGGGGAGGCGAGCAGTACTTC
>TRBD2|.|TRBJ2-5|TRBV30
CAWSPGTSGGRETQYF
TGTGCCTGGAGTCCAGGGACTAGCGGAGGCCGGGAGACCCAGTACTTC
>TRBD2|.|TRBJ2-1|TRBV28
CASSFWTSGSGEQFF
TGTGCCAGCAGTTTCTGGACTAGCGGGAGTGGTGAGCAGTTCTTC
>.|few|TRBJ2-4|TRBV10-1
CASSESHSHIQYF
TGCGCCAGCAGTGAGTCTCACTCCCACATTCAGTACTTC
>.|.|TRBJ1-1|TRBV7-9
CATPPGAEPNTEAFF
TGTGCCACCCCCCCAGGGGCCGAGCCGAACACTGAAGCTTTCTTT
>TRBD1|few|TRBJ1-1|TRBV18
CASSLGQGTMNTEAFF
TGTGCCAGCTCACTCGGACAGGGGACTATGAACACTGAAGCTTTCTTT
>TRBD2|few|TRBJ2-1|TRBV28
CASNQRGGGRWGFF
TGTGCCAGCAACCAACGCGGGGGCGGGAGGTGGGGGTTCTTC
>.|few|TRBJ2-3|TRBV5-1
CASSLESSSDTQYF
TGCGCCAGCAGCTTGGAGTCTAGCTCGGATACGCAGTATTTT